This TCR beta chain was obtained from a study of blood T cell repertoires in COVID-19. Study in general: The United States, Italy and Spain were the sources of the acute and convalescent COVID-19 samples. T cells, B-cell-depleted T cells, or PBMCs supplied cDNA or gDNA.

The age range of participants was about 18 to 90 years, with residence in under 25 US areas. Participants had their cohort set by participant-reported clinical history. The CDR3 length is 14 residues. CDR1 is SNHLY and CDR2 is FYNNEI in the germline V gene. Trimming removed 5 bases from V and 5 bases from J; junction bases left unmatched: 4. Assay: immunoSEQ multiplex PCR; the TCRdb copy retains only in-frame clones and omits some. The table has about 400,000 clones, around nine tenths seen once. Sequences were obtained from PBMCs or T cells enriched from blood (not recorded which). This receptor was obtained from a woman in her twenties or thirties who had recovered from COVID-19. The chain recombines TRBV2 with TRBJ2-7; 12 bases align to TRBD1. The CDR3 sequence: CASSPGQGAHEQYF. CDR3 in DNA: TGTGCCAGCAGTCCGGGACAGGGGGCCCACGAGCAGTACTTC. Looking up the rest from reference TRBV2 and TRBJ2-7 gives the full variable domain: EPEVTQTPSHQVTQMGQEVILRCVPISNHLYFYWYRQILGQKVEFLVSFYNNEISEKSEIFDDQFSVERPDGSNFTLKIRSTKLEDSAMYFCASSPGQGAHEQYFGPGTRLTVT.